This T cell receptor (beta chain) stems from a study of STAT5B mutations in CD4+ large granular lymphocyte leukemia. The CDR3 spans 14 residues. CDR1 is SGHTA, CDR2 FQGNSA, per germline. V shed 6 bases, J shed 1 base, and the junction held 4 bases outside the gene matches. In the original workflow: A productive frequency of 2.59 x 10-5 was the lowest detectable. The method was immunoSEQ multiplex PCR; TCRdb's version includes in-frame clones alone and lacks a portion of them. V and J calls plus clone size are reproduced from that table; the DNA served to infer D and trimming. The table has over 20,000 clones, roughly 79% seen once; the top ten hold approximately 0.32%. Healthy controls were blood donor buffy coats. General study points: Patient CD4-sorted repertoires stayed more clonal than healthy ones after leukemic-clone removal. Compared with healthy controls (2/35), patient top clones favored TRBV06 (8/27).

Concerning this clone itself: The antigen is undetermined.

The TCR was taken from a human donor in good health. Sequenced input: CD4+ T cells from blood buffy coats. The rearrangement uses TRBV7-2 and TRBJ1-1, with TRBD1 identical over 8 bases. CDR3 residues: CASSADRANTEAFF. DNA for the CDR3: TGTGCCAGCAGTGCGGACAGGGCGAACACTGAAGCTTTCTTT.